The 2 T cell receptor beta chains listed next were all sequenced from one sample in a study of somatic mutations in cytotoxic T cells in rheumatoid arthritis. Sequenced by immunoSEQ multiplex PCR; TCRdb stores in-frame clones only, minus some. The sample consists of fewer than 20,000 clones, around 79% of them appearing once. The sequenced sample consisted of CD8+ T cells sorted from blood. The origin of the receptors is a woman in her sixties or seventies in good health.

This chain joins TRBV10-3 and TRBJ2-2; tentative D call: TRBD2 (6 bases). The V end lost 1 base, the J end lost 0 bases, and 9 bases lay between the germline ends. Germline assignment: CDR1 ENHRY and CDR2 SYGVKD. The CDR3 length is 16 residues. CDR3 bases: TGTGCCATCAGTGAGTGGGGAGGATCGAACACCGGGGAGCTGTTTTTT. Translated: CAISEWGGSNTGELFF.

V gene TRBV6-1 combines with J gene TRBJ1-1; D gene uncertain. Germline V lookup: CDR1 MNHNS, CDR2 SASEGT. V was pared by 4 bases and J by 10 bases, with 19 bases between. CDR3 length: 14 residues. CDR3 sequence: CASSGGDNFGVAFF. CDR3 DNA: TGTGCCAGCAGTGGAGGCGACAATTTCGGGGTAGCTTTCTTT.